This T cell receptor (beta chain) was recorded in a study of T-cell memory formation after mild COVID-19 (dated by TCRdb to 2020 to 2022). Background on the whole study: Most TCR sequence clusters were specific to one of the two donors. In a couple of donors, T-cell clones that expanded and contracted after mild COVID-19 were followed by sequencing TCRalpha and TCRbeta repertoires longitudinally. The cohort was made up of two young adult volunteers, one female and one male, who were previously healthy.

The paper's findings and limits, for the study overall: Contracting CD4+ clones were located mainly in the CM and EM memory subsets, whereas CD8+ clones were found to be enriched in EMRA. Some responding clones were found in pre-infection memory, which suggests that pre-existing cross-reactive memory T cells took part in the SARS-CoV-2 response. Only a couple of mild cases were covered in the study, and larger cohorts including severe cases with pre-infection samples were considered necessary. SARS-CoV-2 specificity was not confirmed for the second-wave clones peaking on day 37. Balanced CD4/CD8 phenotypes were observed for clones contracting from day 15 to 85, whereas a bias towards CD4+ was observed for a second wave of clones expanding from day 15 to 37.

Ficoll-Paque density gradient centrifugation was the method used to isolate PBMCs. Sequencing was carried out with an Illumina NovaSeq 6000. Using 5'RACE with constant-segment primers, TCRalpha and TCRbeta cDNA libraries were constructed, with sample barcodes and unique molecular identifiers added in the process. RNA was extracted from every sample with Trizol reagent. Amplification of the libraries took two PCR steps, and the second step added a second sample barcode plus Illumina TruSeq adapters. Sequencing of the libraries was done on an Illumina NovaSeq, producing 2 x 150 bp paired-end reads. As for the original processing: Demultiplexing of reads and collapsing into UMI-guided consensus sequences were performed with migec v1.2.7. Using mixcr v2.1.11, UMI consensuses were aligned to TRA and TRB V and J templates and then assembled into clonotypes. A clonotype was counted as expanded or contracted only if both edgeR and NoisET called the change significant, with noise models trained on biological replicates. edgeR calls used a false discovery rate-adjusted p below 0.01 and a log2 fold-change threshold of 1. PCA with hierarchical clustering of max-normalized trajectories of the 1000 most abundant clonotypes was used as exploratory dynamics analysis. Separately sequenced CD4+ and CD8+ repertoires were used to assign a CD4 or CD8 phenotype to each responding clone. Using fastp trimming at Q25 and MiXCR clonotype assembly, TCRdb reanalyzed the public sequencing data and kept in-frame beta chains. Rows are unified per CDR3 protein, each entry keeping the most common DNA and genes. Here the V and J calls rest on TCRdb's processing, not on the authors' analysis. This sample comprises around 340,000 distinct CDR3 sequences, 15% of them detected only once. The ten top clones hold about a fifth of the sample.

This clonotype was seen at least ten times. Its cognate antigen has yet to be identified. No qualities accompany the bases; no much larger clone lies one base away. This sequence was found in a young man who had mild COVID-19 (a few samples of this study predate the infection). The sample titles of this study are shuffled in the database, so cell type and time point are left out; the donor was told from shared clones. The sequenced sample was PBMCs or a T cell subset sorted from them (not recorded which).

The nucleotide sequence is TGCGCCAGCAGCCAAGATGTTCCCTACGAGCAGTACGTC. Its coded protein is CASSQDVPYEQYV. The chain links TRBV4-1 with TRBJ2-7, with no confident D gene call. In the germline V gene, CDR1 corresponds to MGHRA and CDR2 to YSYEKL. The germline ends are 5 bases apart after V is trimmed by 0 bases and J by 2 bases. The CDR3, cysteine through valine, is 13 amino acids long. Only the CDR3 portion is preserved as DNA: 39 bases, with reading frame beginning at the first base.